These 31 T cell receptor beta chains came from one sample sequenced in a study of cytomegalovirus exposure and HLA in healthy donors. The PCR employed 60 Vbeta primers together with 13 Jbeta primers. Clones were read by immunoSEQ multiplex PCR, and TCRdb kept only the in-frame ones, dropping some. The sample has around 110,000 clones; 9.5% are singletons. Sequencing was performed on PBMCs. All receptors come from a man aged 25-40 years in good health and CMV-seronegative.

This clone was detected many times. The V and J genes are TRBV4-3 and TRBJ2-7; possibly TRBD2 for D (6 bases). Germline loops: CDR1 LGHNA, CDR2 YSLEER. The CDR3 loop spans 15 amino acids. The V gene lost 3 bases and the J gene lost 1 base, with 13 bases spanning the gap. The CDR3 reads CASSQGREASYEQYF. CDR3 nucleotide sequence: TGCGCCAGCAGCCAGGGCAGGGAGGCATCCTACGAGCAGTACTTC.

The chain joins TRBV7-8 to TRBJ2-7; 10 nucleotides agree with TRBD2. This CDR3 has 17 amino acids. The V and J ends lost 3 bases and 4 bases, in that order; junction bases with no gene match: 12. CDR1 is SGHVS and CDR2 is FQNEAQ in the germline V gene. The CDR3 loop reads CASSLTTGTSVGYEQYF. In nucleotides, the CDR3 is TGTGCCAGCAGCTTGACGACCGGGACTAGCGTGGGATACGAGCAGTACTTC.

This CDR3 is CASSPETGWENTIYF. For the CDR3, the DNA is TGTGCCAGCTCACCCGAGACAGGGTGGGAAAACACCATATATTTT. The rearrangement uses TRBV18 and TRBJ1-3; TRBD1 agrees at 7 bases. V gave up 3 bases and J gave up 6 bases; unmatched junction bases: 8. This CDR3 is built from 15 residues. CDR1 KGHSH and CDR2 LQKENI come from the germline V gene.

The rearrangement uses TRBV4-3 and TRBJ1-5, with D unclear. The V end lost 4 bases, the J end lost 6 bases, and 10 bases lay between the germline ends. The germline V gene encodes CDR1 LGHNA and CDR2 YSLEER. The CDR3 has 13 residues. The CDR3 protein is CASSRYTGQPQHF. For the CDR3, the DNA is TGCGCCAGCAGCCGCTATACGGGTCAGCCCCAGCATTTT.

V gene TRBV5-1 combines with J gene TRBJ1-2; 7 nucleotides match TRBD1. Germline values: CDR1 SGHRS, CDR2 YFSETQ. Trimming cost V 4 bases and J 6 bases; bases outside gene matches: 12. The CDR3 has 15 amino acids. For the CDR3, the DNA is TGCGCCAGCAGCCTACCACCGACAGGGATTGATGGCTACACCTTC. Residues: CASSLPPTGIDGYTF. The whole variable domain, remainder taken from reference TRBV5-1 and TRBJ1-2, is KAGVTQTPRYLIKTRGQQVTLSCSPISGHRSVSWYQQTPGQGLQFLFEYFSETQRNKGNFPGRFSGRQFSNSRSEMNVSTLELGDSALYLCASSLPPTGIDGYTFGSGTRLTVV.

This clone was seen a few times. This chain connects TRBV11-2 to TRBJ2-5, with a tentative D call TRBD2 (5 bases). Per the germline V gene, CDR1 is SGHAT and CDR2 is FQNNGV. Deletions cut 4 bases from V and 5 bases from J, with 23 bases between. The CDR3 contains 17 residues. CDR3 protein: CASSSLVSHLPGETQYF. The CDR3 nucleotides are TGTGCCAGCAGCTCCCTGGTTAGTCATCTCCCGGGGGAGACCCAGTACTTC.

This clone was counted between two and nine times. The chain combines TRBV5-1 with TRBJ2-2; a possible D gene is TRBD1 (6 bases). The CDR3 is 15 amino acids. The V gene lost 0 bases and the J gene lost 5 bases, with 11 bases spanning the gap. Germline V gene data show CDR1 as SGHRS and CDR2 as YFSETQ. The CDR3 DNA reads as TGCGCCAGCAGCTTGGCACAGGGTCGGACCGGGGAGCTGTTTTTT. Translated: CASSLAQGRTGELFF.

The CDR3 here is CASSPLTDEHSYEQYF. In DNA, the CDR3 is TGTGCCAGCAGTCCCCTCACAGACGAGCATTCCTACGAGCAGTACTTC. This sequence joins TRBV28 and TRBJ2-7; no firm D call. The ends were cut back, 5 bases at V and 1 base at J, with 18 bases in the middle. Germline CDR1 reads MDHEN; CDR2 reads SYDVKM. This CDR3 comprises 16 residues.

This chain connects TRBV27 to TRBJ1-5; D possibly corresponds to TRBD1 (5 bases). Germline assignment: CDR1 MNHEY and CDR2 SMNVEV (reference sequence). V dropped 5 bases and J dropped 1 base, with 9 bases sitting between them. The CDR3 is made up of 14 amino acids. CDR3 amino acids: CASSRGGSNQPQHF. CDR3 bases: TGTGCCAGCAGTCGCGGGGGGAGCAATCAGCCCCAGCATTTT.

The chain uses TRBV2 and TRBJ2-6; 11 nucleotides align to TRBD1. V lost 7 bases, J lost 2 bases, and 4 bases stayed unmatched. Germline loops: CDR1 SNHLY, CDR2 FYNNEI. This CDR3 has 16 residues. CDR3 nucleotide sequence: TGTGCCAGCACCGGACAGGGGGCGGCTGGGGCCAACGTCCTGACTTTC. It translates to CASTGQGAAGANVLTF.

This clone was detected a few times. The chain combines TRBV28 with TRBJ2-7; the D is unclear. Germline V gene data show CDR1 as MDHEN and CDR2 as SYDVKM. CDR3 length: 13 amino acids. Trimming removed 2 bases at V and 2 bases at J, with 7 bases between. This CDR3 is CASSLGPPYEQYF. The CDR3 DNA reads TGTGCCAGCAGTTTAGGCCCACCCTACGAGCAGTACTTC.

V gene TRBV5-1 combines with J gene TRBJ2-5; maybe TRBD2 (6 bases). The CDR3 is 13 residues long. CDR1 is SGHRS, CDR2 YFSETQ, per germline. V was shortened by 1 base and J by 5 bases, with 9 bases between the two germline ends. In DNA form, the CDR3 reads TGCGCCAGCAGCTTGCGTGGGAGGGAGACCCAGTACTTC. This encodes CASSLRGRETQYF.

The chain couples TRBV9 to TRBJ2-7; 8 bases line up with TRBD2. This CDR3 is built from 18 residues. Germline-derived CDR1 and CDR2 are SGDLS and YYNGEE. J gave up 4 bases and V 0 bases, and 15 bases lay outside the gene matches. The CDR3 loop reads CASSVVVLREVGRYEQYF. In DNA form, the CDR3 reads TGTGCCAGCAGCGTAGTCGTCTTGCGGGAGGTAGGCCGGTACGAGCAGTACTTC. The complete variable domain, with remaining parts taken from reference TRBV9 and TRBJ2-7, reads DSGVTQTPKHLITATGQRVTLRCSPRSGDLSVYWYQQSLDQGLQFLIQYYNGEERAKGNILERFSAQQFPDLHSELNLSSLELGDSALYFCASSVVVLREVGRYEQYFGPGTRLTVT.

This clone was seen a few times. The rearrangement uses TRBV23-1 and TRBJ1-2; 9 bases map to TRBD1. TRBV23-1 is known as an ORF, though its function is uncertain. The length of the CDR3 is 13 residues. The V segment lost 7 bases and the J segment 7 bases; nucleotides outside the gene matches: 7. This CDR3 reads CASKRTGAGGYTF. For the CDR3, the DNA is TGCGCCAGCAAGAGGACAGGGGCGGGTGGCTACACCTTC.

This clone has more than one count but fewer than ten. The chain links TRBV28 to TRBJ2-7, with D maybe TRBD1 (6 bases). The germline V and J ends were trimmed by 2 bases and 0 bases, with 14 bases remaining between them. CDR3 length: 16 residues. Germline V gene sequence: CDR1 MDHEN, CDR2 SYDVKM. The CDR3 spells CASSLGQGPSSYEQYF. In nucleotides, the CDR3 is TGTGCCAGCAGTTTAGGTCAGGGGCCTTCCTCCTACGAGCAGTACTTC.

This clone was detected only a few times. The V call is TRBV7-9, the J call TRBJ2-1, with D maybe TRBD2 (7 bases). From germline, CDR1 is SEHNR and CDR2 FQNEAQ (reference sequence). V was shortened by 5 bases and J by 4 bases, with 12 bases between the two germline ends. The CDR3 totals 14 residues. The CDR3 loop is CASSPRGAYNEQFF. The CDR3 DNA reads as TGTGCCAGCAGCCCTCGGGGGGCATACAATGAGCAGTTCTTC.

This rearrangement joins TRBV11-2 to TRBJ2-7; no definite D call. Germline loops: CDR1 SGHAT, CDR2 FQNNGV. V was cut by 5 bases and J by 3 bases, with 5 bases left in between. The CDR3 is 11 amino acids. CDR3 residues: CASSPHYEQYF. In nucleotides, the CDR3 is TGTGCCAGCAGCCCCCACTACGAGCAGTACTTC. Variable domain in full (rest from reference TRBV11-2 and TRBJ2-7): EAGVAQSPRYKIIEKRQSVAFWCNPISGHATLYWYQQILGQGPKLLIQFQNNGVVDDSQLPKDRFSAERLKGVDSTLKIQPAKLEDSAVYLCASSPHYEQYFGPGTRLTVT.

The rearrangement joins TRBV15 to TRBJ2-4; unclear D gene. Germline-derived CDR1 and CDR2 are LNHNV and YYDKDF (reference sequence). With 2 bases removed from V and 7 bases from J, the gap between germline ends came to 6 bases. The CDR3 is 12 amino acids. The DNA of the CDR3 is TGTGCCACCAGCAGACGGGTCAACATTCAGTACTTC. This codes for CATSRRVNIQYF.

V gene TRBV10-3 combines with J gene TRBJ2-7; 7 bases map to TRBD1. CDR1 ENHRY and CDR2 SYGVKD come from the germline V gene. This CDR3 spans 15 amino acids. The junction had 8 bases not matched to a gene; V was cut back by 4 bases and J by 2 bases. CDR3: CAISAKGAEAYEQYF. CDR3 DNA sequence: TGTGCCATCAGTGCCAAGGGGGCAGAGGCCTACGAGCAGTACTTC.

The V gene is TRBV10-2, the J gene TRBJ2-1; D call uncertain. V dropped 2 bases and J dropped 1 base, with 12 bases sitting between them. CDR3 length equals 16 residues. Germline V gives CDR1 WSHSY, CDR2 SAAADI. The CDR3 nucleotides are TGCGCCAGCAGTGAGAATGAGAAAAAGTCCTACAATGAGCAGTTCTTC. Translation: CASSENEKKSYNEQFF.

J is TRBJ1-1 and V is TRBV6-1, with 9 positions matching TRBD1. From germline, CDR1 is MNHNS and CDR2 SASEGT. The J segment lost 6 bases and the V segment lost 3 bases, leaving 11 bases of the junction unmatched. The CDR3 has 16 residues. CDR3 residues: CASSDPRTGDEAEAFF. CDR3 nucleotides: TGTGCCAGCAGTGACCCCCGGACAGGGGACGAGGCTGAAGCTTTCTTT.

This clone occurred a few times. The chain recombines TRBV5-1 with TRBJ2-3; the match to TRBD2 covers 7 bases. This CDR3 is built from 16 residues. CDR1 and CDR2 from the germline V gene are SGHRS and YFSETQ. V lost 0 bases, J lost 5 bases, and 9 bases stayed unmatched. The CDR3 coding sequence is TGCGCCAGCAGCTTGGGCGCGGTAACGGGGGGAGATACGCAGTATTTT. It encodes CASSLGAVTGGDTQYF.

The table lists this clone with a few counts. The chain uses TRBV4-3 and TRBJ1-4, with D unclear. In germline, CDR1 is LGHNA, CDR2 YSLEER. CDR3 size: 18 residues. V shed 0 bases and J shed 1 base, with 15 bases lying between them. CDR3 nucleotides: TGCGCCAGCAGCCAAGATGGGCCGGGGTCGCTAACTAATGAAAAACTGTTTTTT. Translation: CASSQDGPGSLTNEKLFF.

Only a few counts were recorded for this clone. The chain carries TRBV4-1 and TRBJ1-4, with 9 nucleotides matching TRBD1. V was pared by 1 base and J by 6 bases, with 3 bases of the junction left unmatched. The CDR3 spans 15 residues. Germline CDR1 MGHRA, CDR2 YSYEKL. CDR3 residues: CASSQAGTGYEKLFF. CDR3 DNA: TGCGCCAGCAGCCAAGCAGGGACAGGGTATGAAAAACTGTTTTTT.

This clone appeared a few times. This chain joins TRBV4-3 and TRBJ2-5; TRBD2 might be the D (6 bases). V lost 0 bases and J 0 bases, leaving 14 bases between the germline ends. The CDR3 consists of 17 residues. The germline V gene encodes CDR1 LGHNA and CDR2 YSLEER. The chain's CDR3 is CASSQDPSGGYQETQYF. As DNA, the CDR3 is TGCGCCAGCAGCCAAGACCCTTCCGGGGGTTACCAAGAGACCCAGTACTTC.

This clone has more than one count but fewer than ten. CDR3 nucleotide sequence: TGTGCCAGCAGCCCCATGACAGGGAGCACCGGGGAGCTGTTTTTT. Protein: CASSPMTGSTGELFF. The chain uses TRBV9 and TRBJ2-2; TRBD1 agrees at 7 bases. V lost 4 bases to trimming and J lost 4 bases; unmatched junction nucleotides: 7. Germline V lookup: CDR1 SGDLS, CDR2 YYNGEE. The CDR3 has 15 amino acids.

This clone was picked up a small number of times. The chain combines TRBV27 with TRBJ2-7; TRBD2 matches 10 bases. With V trimmed by 8 bases and J by 5 bases, 18 bases remained unmatched. The CDR3 has 17 amino acids. Germline CDR1 is MNHEY and CDR2 is SMNVEV (reference sequence). The CDR3 sequence: CASLPLSGSGRIDEQYF. The CDR3 region has the DNA TGTGCCAGCCTCCCTCTCTCGGGTAGCGGGAGGATCGACGAGCAGTACTTC.

This clone was observed a few times. This sequence joins TRBV9 and TRBJ1-3; tentatively, D is TRBD1 (5 bases). Germline CDR1 SGDLS, CDR2 YYNGEE. This CDR3 is 18 amino acids long. Trimming removed 0 bases at V and 0 bases at J, with 16 bases between. CDR3 loop: CASSVAITGKSSGNTIYF. As DNA, the CDR3 is TGTGCCAGCAGCGTAGCTATCACAGGCAAGAGCTCTGGAAACACCATATATTTT.

This clone was seen only a few times. CDR3: CASSQEGTSGSLHEQFF. CDR3 nucleotide sequence: TGCGCCAGCAGCCAAGAAGGGACTAGCGGGAGTTTGCATGAGCAGTTCTTC. The chain uses TRBV4-1 and TRBJ2-1; 14 bases agree with TRBD2. After removal of 0 bases from V and 8 bases from J, the junction contained 6 bases not matched to a gene. Germline V CDR1 and CDR2: MGHRA, YSYEKL. The CDR3 extends over 17 amino acids.

The chain joins TRBV5-1 to TRBJ2-7, with TRBD1 matching over 9 bases. Germline V gene data show CDR1 as SGHRS and CDR2 as YFSETQ. The junction had 5 bases not matched to a gene; V was cut back by 4 bases and J by 3 bases. The CDR3 totals 14 residues. The CDR3 here is CASSTGGFRYEQYF. The CDR3 nucleotides read TGCGCCAGCAGCACAGGGGGCTTTCGCTACGAGCAGTACTTC.

This clone was recorded a few times. This chain uses TRBV10-1 with TRBJ2-5, with TRBD1 matching 8 bases. The ends lost 4 bases at V and 7 bases at J; junction bases unmatched: 8. Germline V CDR1 and CDR2: WNHNN, SYGVQD (reference sequence). This CDR3 is built from 14 residues. The chain's CDR3 is CASSGGQGARTQYF. For the CDR3, the DNA is TGCGCCAGCAGTGGTGGGCAGGGGGCGCGGACCCAGTACTTC.